This entry lists 4 T cell receptor beta chains sequenced from one sample in a study of T cell clonality in common variable immunodeficiency. Study results and caveats: Fewer deletions and N-nucleotide insertions were reportedly seen in common variable immunodeficiency TCR beta sequences.

TCRdb's copy holds only in-frame clones and misses some; the assay was immunoSEQ multiplex PCR. The sample is made up of approximately 18,000 clones, none counted only once. Antigen specificity for these receptors is unknown. The sequenced sample was peripheral blood mononuclear cells. The origin of the receptors is a human donor with common variable immunodeficiency.

In its sample, this clone was seen many times. With the read ending 3 residues before the CDR3 end, the germline J gene is used to fill in that end. The chain couples TRBV2 to TRBJ1-4; D not resolved. V dropped 6 bases and J dropped 4 bases, with 6 bases sitting between them. The CDR3 length is 12 residues. The germline V gene has CDR1 SNHLY and CDR2 FYNNEI. The CDR3 region is CASRRINEKLFF. CDR3 DNA, as far as it was read: TGTGCCAGCAGGCGGATTAATGAAAAA.

This clone has more than one count but fewer than ten. Sequencing ends 3 residues short of the CDR3 end; the germline J gene provides the rest. V is TRBV7-9 and J is TRBJ2-7; D possibly corresponds to TRBD1 (7 bases). V was shortened by 5 bases and J by 5 bases, with 16 bases between the two germline ends. This CDR3 region has 14 residues. CDR1 SEHNR and CDR2 FQNEAQ come from the germline V gene (reference sequence). Partial CDR3 DNA: TGTGCCAGCAGCAATCAGGGGGGTCGCAACGAG. It translates to CASSNQGGRNE. The complete CDR3 sequence is CASSNQGGRNEQYF.

There are many counts of this clone. Read sequence stops 3 residues before the CDR3 end, and the germline J gene provides the missing end. This chain joins TRBV18 and TRBJ1-1, with 9 bases matching TRBD1. CDR1 is KGHSH and CDR2 is LQKENI in the germline V gene. The CDR3 is 17 amino acids. Losses at the gene ends were 4 bases for V and 1 base for J; bases not matched to a gene: 10. The CDR3 DNA, read in part, is TGTGCCAGCTCACTATTCGGGACAGGGATGGGGAACACTGAA. This gives the protein CASSLFGTGMGNTE. The whole CDR3 protein reads CASSLFGTGMGNTEAFF.

At least ten counts were recorded for this clone. The read falls 3 residues short of the CDR3 end, and the missing part is taken from the germline J gene. J is TRBJ1-5 and V is TRBV20-1, with 8 bases fitting TRBD1. After removal of 5 bases from V and 4 bases from J, the junction contained 1 base not matched to a gene. This CDR3 has 12 amino acids. The germline gives CDR1 DFQATT, CDR2 SNEGSKA (reference sequence). The CDR3 here is CSAYRGNQPQHF. The CDR3 DNA, read in part, is TGCAGTGCTTACAGGGGGAATCAGCCC.